This T cell receptor beta chain came from a study of shared clonotypes between healthy human individuals. Study in general: Three plates each covered CD4 naive and memory; CD8 naive two, CD8 memory one. Findings and limits, study-wide: Compared with clonotypes that all four donors shared, non-shared clonotypes had lower generation probabilities. Rarefaction exposed incomplete sorted-subset sequencing despite large depth.

Genomic DNA from each subset was divided evenly over several immunoSEQ plates. The repertoire was sequenced with immunoSEQ multiplex PCR; TCRdb's copy has only in-frame clones and lacks some. The table has roughly 500,000 clones, 95% to 97% seen once. V was shortened by 6 bases and J by 0 bases, with 18 bases between the two germline ends. The CDR3 is 16 residues long. From germline, CDR1 is MNHEY and CDR2 SMNVEV (reference sequence). Regarding this clone: What it binds is unknown.

The V gene is TRBV27, the J gene TRBJ2-7; no reliable D call. The sequencing input was naive CD4+ T cells sorted from blood. Subset defined: CD45RA+ positively selected. The TCR was taken from a woman in her thirties in good health. The CDR3 here is CASRTNPSTGSYEQYF. In DNA, the CDR3 is TGTGCCAGCAGAACCAACCCATCTACGGGCTCCTACGAGCAGTACTTC.